One sample yielded the 11 T cell receptor beta chains listed below, sequenced in a study of STAT5B mutations in CD4+ large granular lymphocyte leukemia. The protocol was immunoSEQ multiplex PCR, while the TCRdb copy is restricted to in-frame clones and leaves out a portion. The table shows about 46,000 clones, with more than 65% occurring only once. The sample was CD4+ T cells from blood buffy coats. These receptors originate from a human donor in good health.

The chain has TRBV6-4 and TRBJ1-1; D gene uncertain. Germline values: CDR1 MRHNA, CDR2 SNTAGT. The CDR3 runs 14 residues. Trimming cost V 2 bases and J 3 bases, with 10 bases left between them. The CDR3 sequence is CASSDEGDYTEAFF. The CDR3 DNA sequence: TGTGCCAGCAGTGACGAGGGCGATTACACTGAAGCTTTCTTT.

V is TRBV2 and J is TRBJ1-5; D gene uncertain. CDR1 SNHLY and CDR2 FYNNEI come from the germline V gene. This CDR3 has 15 residues. Trimming took 3 bases from V and 4 from J, leaving 13 bases between them. This chain's CDR3 is CASSDNGRVNQPQHF. CDR3 DNA sequence: TGTGCCAGCAGTGATAACGGCAGAGTAAATCAGCCCCAGCATTTT.

The chain carries TRBV7-3 and TRBJ2-3; D is uncertain. Per the germline V gene, CDR1 is SGHTA and CDR2 is FQGTGA. The CDR3 consists of 13 residues. Trimming pared 4 bases from V and 1 base from J, leaving 6 bases between. The CDR3 protein is CASSSDRTDTQYF. CDR3 DNA: TGTGCCAGCAGCTCCGATCGCACAGATACGCAGTATTTT.

This chain uses TRBV4-1 with TRBJ2-5; 11 bases are a match to TRBD1. The trim removed 2 bases at V and 6 bases at J, leaving 8 bases unmatched. The germline gives CDR1 MGHRA, CDR2 YSYEKL. CDR3 length: 16 residues. CDR3 sequence reads: CASSQTRDRGLKTQYF. Written as DNA, the CDR3 is TGCGCCAGCAGCCAAACCCGGGACAGGGGGTTGAAGACCCAGTACTTC.

The table lists this clone with a count of one. The chain carries TRBV5-4 and TRBJ2-2; no firm D call. Trimming cost V 1 base and J 7 bases, with 8 bases left between them. Germline V gene lookup returns CDR1 SGHNT and CDR2 YYREEE (reference sequence). The CDR3 is 13 amino acids. CDR3 loop: CASSLREGGELFF. The CDR3 DNA sequence: TGTGCCAGCAGCTTGAGAGAAGGCGGGGAGCTGTTTTTT.

The sample holds a few counts of this clone. The chain combines TRBV7-2 with TRBJ1-2; D call uncertain. Germline V gene lookup returns CDR1 SGHTA and CDR2 FQGNSA. The V gene lost 5 bases and the J gene lost 3 bases, with 13 bases spanning the gap. This CDR3 region has 14 residues. In nucleotides, the CDR3 is TGTGCCAGCAGCCCCCGGTCTCTGGACTATGGCTACACCTTC. This sequence encodes CASSPRSLDYGYTF. Based on the CDR3 plus reference TRBV7-2 and TRBJ1-2, the full variable domain is GAGVSQSPSNKVTEKGKDVELRCDPISGHTALYWYRQSLGQGLEFLIYFQGNSAPDKSGLPSDRFSAERTGGSVSTLTIQRTQQEDSAVYLCASSPRSLDYGYTFGSGTRLTVV.

This clone has more than one count but fewer than ten. The genes are TRBV5-1 and TRBJ1-3; 7 positions agree with TRBD1. The trim removed 0 bases at V and 0 bases at J, leaving 12 bases unmatched. The CDR3 runs to 19 residues. Germline CDR1 and CDR2: SGHRS and YFSETQ. This CDR3 is CASSLGTGNPGGSGNTIYF. DNA for the CDR3: TGCGCCAGCAGCTTGGGGACAGGAAACCCCGGGGGCTCTGGAAACACCATATATTTT. Supplemented by reference TRBV5-1 and TRBJ1-3, the full variable domain reads KAGVTQTPRYLIKTRGQQVTLSCSPISGHRSVSWYQQTPGQGLQFLFEYFSETQRNKGNFPGRFSGRQFSNSRSEMNVSTLELGDSALYLCASSLGTGNPGGSGNTIYFGEGSWLTVV.

The gene calls are TRBV5-5 and TRBJ2-7; D ambiguous. The CDR3 has 16 residues. CDR1 is SGHKS and CDR2 is YYEKEE in the germline V gene (reference sequence). V lost 3 bases, J lost 3 bases, and 19 bases lay in between. The CDR3: CASSSRAAGPLYEQYF. The CDR3 coding sequence is TGTGCCAGCAGCTCCCGCGCGGCAGGCCCCCTCTACGAGCAGTACTTC.

The chain links TRBV5-1 to TRBJ1-1; no clear D. This CDR3 has 16 residues. Germline V CDR1 and CDR2: SGHRS, YFSETQ. Trimming removed 0 bases from V and 1 base from J, with 13 bases in between. CDR3 protein: CASSLGHMGQNTEAFF. The CDR3 nucleotides are TGCGCCAGCAGCTTGGGCCACATGGGCCAGAACACTGAAGCTTTCTTT.

The chain is built from TRBV12-5 and TRBJ1-2; 8 bases agree with TRBD1. Looked up from germline, CDR1 is LGHNT and CDR2 is FRNRAP. Germline trimming cut 6 bases from V and 2 bases from J; bases unmatched to any gene: 8. The length of the CDR3 is 15 residues. The CDR3 DNA follows: TGTGCTAGTGGATCCGGGACAGGTATAAACTATGGCTACACCTTC. This translates into CASGSGTGINYGYTF.

V and J are TRBV10-1 and TRBJ2-3, with TRBD1 matching 9 bases. CDR3 length equals 16 residues. Germline V gene lookup returns CDR1 WNHNN and CDR2 SYGVQD (reference sequence). V lost 0 bases and J lost 5; bases outside the gene matches: 6. This CDR3 is CASSESDRGSVDTQYF. The CDR3 bases are TGCGCCAGCAGTGAGTCGGACAGGGGATCGGTAGATACGCAGTATTTT.